Presented here are 28 T cell receptor beta chains from one specimen sequenced in a study of T cells in Graves' hyperthyroidism and ophthalmopathy. Amplification of TCR beta CDR3 regions used RNA as the template. In the first-round RT-PCR of the TCR CDR3, the HTBI primer set was used. A single record per CDR3 protein comes from TCRdb applying MiXCR to the multiplex PCR reads. The sample records approximately 520,000 distinct CDR3 sequences, 20% being singletons. Sequenced sample: blood. The receptors shown here come from a man aged 18 to 30 with Graves' hyperthyroidism.

In its sample, this clonotype was seen a few times. The V gene is TRBV12-3 or TRBV12-4, the J gene TRBJ1-1; D unresolved. The CDR3 has 12 amino acids. Deletions cut 7 bases from V and 1 base from J, with 7 bases between. In nucleotides, the CDR3 is TGTGCCAGCAAAGACGGGAACACTGAAGCTTTCTTT. It yields the protein CASKDGNTEAFF.

This clonotype has at least ten counts. This chain links TRBV6-4 with TRBJ1-2; 12 positions match TRBD1. J gave up 0 bases and V 6 bases, and 5 bases lay outside the gene matches. The CDR3 loop spans 16 amino acids. Per the germline V gene, CDR1 is MRHNA and CDR2 is SNTAGT. CDR3 nucleotide sequence: TGTGCCAGCAGGCCGGGACAGGGGGCGGCTAACTATGGCTACACCTTC. It encodes CASRPGQGAANYGYTF.

This clonotype has a count of ten or more. V and J are TRBV18 and TRBJ1-2; 11 bases map to TRBD1. The CDR3 consists of 14 residues. J lost 8 bases, V lost 3 bases, and 5 bases had no gene match. Germline V CDR1 and CDR2: KGHSH, LQKENI. The CDR3 loop reads CASSPSGQGEGYTF. The CDR3 DNA reads TGTGCCAGCTCACCGTCGGGACAGGGGGAAGGCTACACCTTC.

The chain couples TRBV12-3 or TRBV12-4 to TRBJ1-3; D remains unclear. The V end was cut by 8 bases, the J end by 5 bases, with 7 bases between. The CDR3 runs to 11 residues. The CDR3 sequence is CASEDRNTIYF. The CDR3, as DNA: TGTGCCAGCGAGGATAGAAACACCATATATTTT.

V is TRBV28 and J is TRBJ1-1; the match to TRBD1 covers 9 bases. The V gene's germline CDR1 is MDHEN and CDR2 SYDVKM. This CDR3 is 12 amino acids long. Unmatched junction bases numbered 2, after V lost 2 bases and J lost 10 bases. This CDR3 is CASSLRTGAAFF. CDR3 nucleotides: TGTGCCAGCAGTTTACGGACAGGGGCAGCTTTCTTT.

This clonotype occurred many times. The V and J genes are TRBV20-1 and TRBJ2-2; TRBD1 might be the D (5 bases). Germline V CDR1 and CDR2: DFQATT, SNEGSKA (reference sequence). The V end was cut by 4 bases, the J end by 4 bases, with 13 bases between. This CDR3 has 14 residues. CDR3 region: CSATGYRGTGELFF. The CDR3 DNA follows: TGCAGTGCTACAGGGTATCGCGGCACCGGGGAGCTGTTTTTT.

This clonotype has at least ten counts. The gene calls are TRBV11-3 and TRBJ1-1; D is perhaps TRBD1 (5 bases). This CDR3 is 13 amino acids long. Germline V gene lookup returns CDR1 SGHNT and CDR2 YENEEA. Trimming stripped 7 bases from V and 0 bases from J, with 9 bases between. As DNA, the CDR3 is TGTGCCAGCATGGGGCAGCTGAACACTGAAGCTTTCTTT. Its translation is CASMGQLNTEAFF.

The gene calls are TRBV15 and TRBJ1-2, with 8 bases that match TRBD1. With 3 bases clipped from V and 4 bases from J, the junction kept 7 bases outside the gene matches. CDR3 length equals 15 residues. Germline V gives CDR1 LNHNV, CDR2 YYDKDF (reference sequence). The DNA of the CDR3 is TGTGCCACCAGCAGCGAGACAGGGGTGGGCTATGGCTACACCTTC. Its translation: CATSSETGVGYGYTF.

The chain uses TRBV12-3 or TRBV12-4 and TRBJ2-7; TRBD1 matches 10 bases. The trim removed 6 bases at V and 11 bases at J, leaving 4 bases unmatched. There are 11 residues in the CDR3. CDR3 residues: CASSRGTGEYF. As DNA, the CDR3 is TGTGCCAGCAGCAGAGGGACAGGGGAGTACTTC.

The V call is TRBV24-1, the J call TRBJ2-5; D possibly corresponds to TRBD1 (6 bases). Germline CDR1 reads KGHDR; CDR2 reads SFDVKD. The CDR3 covers 15 residues. The V end was cut by 4 bases, the J end by 1 base, with 12 bases between. In DNA form, the CDR3 reads TGTGCCACCAGTGACTACAGGGAACTCCAAGAGACCCAGTACTTC. It codes for CATSDYRELQETQYF.

This rearrangement joins TRBV6-1 to TRBJ1-1; possible D gene TRBD1, 6 bases. The CDR3 is 14 amino acids. The V gene's germline CDR1 is MNHNS and CDR2 SASEGT. The V end lost 6 bases, the J end lost 1 base, and 12 bases lay between the germline ends. CDR3 DNA sequence: TGTGCCAGCAGAATCATGGACAGGAACACTGAAGCTTTCTTT. Translated: CASRIMDRNTEAFF.

In its sample, this clonotype was seen many times. The chain combines TRBV28 with TRBJ2-6; 8 nucleotides agree with TRBD1. Trimming at V came to 3 bases and at J to 2 bases, leaving 9 bases not matched to a gene. CDR3 length equals 18 residues. CDR1 and CDR2 (germline): MDHEN, SYDVKM. CDR3 protein: CASSFDPQGAAGANVLTF. The CDR3, as DNA: TGTGCCAGCAGTTTCGACCCCCAGGGGGCTGCTGGGGCCAACGTCCTGACTTTC.

This clonotype was counted many times. The J gene is TRBJ1-1, the V gene TRBV29-1; unclear D gene. Germline values: CDR1 SQVTM, CDR2 ANQGSEA. V was clipped by 4 bases and J by 1 base, with 7 bases between them. CDR3 length: 12 residues. The CDR3 DNA reads TGCAGCGTTGTGGAGGGGAACACTGAAGCTTTCTTT. Translating gives CSVVEGNTEAFF.

This clonotype has ten or more counts. This chain joins TRBV27 and TRBJ1-2; 8 bases map to TRBD1. The CDR3 has 14 amino acids. V trimming: 4 bases; J trimming: 4 bases; junction bases outside the gene matches: 5. In germline, CDR1 is MNHEY, CDR2 SMNVEV (reference sequence). The CDR3 spells CASSWAGGSYGYTF. As DNA, the CDR3 is TGTGCCAGCAGTTGGGCAGGGGGCAGCTATGGCTACACCTTC.

This clonotype was counted at least ten times. A junction end diverges from the germline sequence, so it may reflect a read error. The V call is TRBV6-1, the J call TRBJ1-5; the D is unclear. The germline gives CDR1 MNHNS, CDR2 SASEGT. The CDR3 is 13 amino acids. The CDR3 DNA sequence: TGTGCCCGCAGTGAAGTCAGCAATCAGCCCCAGCATTTT. Protein: CARSEVSNQPQHF.

The chain couples TRBV27 to TRBJ2-7, with 8 positions matching TRBD1. This CDR3 has 14 residues. The trim removed 6 bases at V and 4 bases at J, leaving 8 bases unmatched. Germline lookup yields CDR1 MNHEY and CDR2 SMNVEV (reference sequence). In nucleotides, the CDR3 is TGTGCCAGCAGCCCAGGGGGCATATTGTACGAGCAGTACTTC. Its translation: CASSPGGILYEQYF.

This clonotype has at least ten counts. The rearrangement uses TRBV7-6 and TRBJ1-1, with D perhaps TRBD1 (6 bases). The ends were cut back, 1 base at V and 2 bases at J, with 14 bases in the middle. From germline, CDR1 is SGHVS and CDR2 FNYEAQ. The CDR3 is made up of 16 amino acids. CDR3 DNA sequence: TGTGCCAGCAGCTTAGAGGGGATACAGGGAAACACTGAAGCTTTCTTT. Translating gives CASSLEGIQGNTEAFF.

CDR3 in amino acids: CASSPQRGHEQYF. In DNA form, the CDR3 reads TGTGCCAGCAGCCCCCAGCGGGGCCACGAGCAGTACTTC. The chain employs TRBV7-2 and TRBJ2-7; TRBD2 aligns across 7 bases. The CDR3 length is 13 residues. The V segment lost 5 bases and the J segment 5 bases; nucleotides outside the gene matches: 6. Per the germline V gene, CDR1 is SGHTA and CDR2 is FQGNSA.

The CDR3 spells CASKPKASNQPQHF. In nucleotides, the CDR3 is TGTGCCAGCAAGCCGAAGGCTAGCAATCAGCCCCAGCATTTT. The rearrangement joins TRBV12-3 or TRBV12-4 to TRBJ1-5, with D unresolved. The CDR3 has 14 amino acids. The germline V and J ends were trimmed by 7 bases and 0 bases, with 10 bases remaining between them.

Turning to this clonotype: This may come from a read error, since a much larger clone is one base off. The gene calls are TRBV10-2 and TRBJ1-5; the match to TRBD1 covers 7 bases. The germline V gene encodes CDR1 WSHSY and CDR2 SAAADI. V dropped 0 bases and J dropped 6; count of bases not matched to a gene: 11. The CDR3 extends over 17 amino acids. CDR3 amino acids: CASSESSGTEGGQPQHF. The CDR3 DNA sequence: TGCGCCAGCAGTGAGTCGTCCGGGACAGAAGGTGGTCAGCCCCAGCATTTT.

The chain is built from TRBV5-1 and TRBJ2-5; 9 bases line up with TRBD1. CDR3 length equals 15 residues. The germline CDR1 and CDR2 sequences are SGHRS and YFSETQ. With 2 bases clipped from V and 0 bases from J, the junction kept 2 bases outside the gene matches. The CDR3 DNA reads as TGCGCCAGCAGCTTCCGGGACAGGGACCAAGAGACCCAGTACTTC. Protein: CASSFRDRDQETQYF.

On this clonotype itself: This clone may be a read error of a much larger clone one base away. The V call is TRBV28, the J call TRBJ2-2; D is possibly TRBD2 (6 bases). CDR3 size: 17 residues. V was cut by 5 bases and J by 3 bases, with 19 bases left in between. The germline V gene encodes CDR1 MDHEN and CDR2 SYDVKM. The CDR3 sequence is CASSRTNPAGYTGELFF. The CDR3 DNA reads as TGTGCCAGCAGTCGGACGAATCCAGCGGGCTACACCGGGGAGCTGTTTTTT.

Concerning this clonotype itself: Being one base from a much bigger clone, this may be a read error. The chain employs TRBV13 and TRBJ1-1, with 8 bases identical to TRBD1. Germline V gene data show CDR1 as PRHDT and CDR2 as FYEKMQ (reference sequence). The CDR3 runs 13 residues. Written as DNA, the CDR3 is TGTGCCAGCAGCTGGGACAGGCGGACTGAAGCTTGCTTT. Translated, it gives CASSWDRRTEACF.

The V gene is TRBV6-2 or TRBV6-3, the J gene TRBJ2-7; TRBD2 agrees at 8 bases. The CDR3 has 11 residues. Unmatched junction bases numbered 3, after V lost 7 bases and J lost 7 bases. CDR1 is MNHEY, CDR2 SVGEGT, per germline. CDR3 loop: CASIGGDEQYF. CDR3 DNA sequence: TGTGCCAGCATCGGGGGGGATGAGCAGTACTTC.

This clonotype showed up many times. The V gene is TRBV9, the J gene TRBJ2-7, with 9 positions matching TRBD1. This CDR3 contains 14 residues. The germline V gene encodes CDR1 SGDLS and CDR2 YYNGEE. J gave up 3 bases and V 1 base, and 2 bases lay outside the gene matches. In nucleotides, the CDR3 is TGTGCCAGCAGCGTAATGGGACAGGGCTACGAGCAGTACTTC. Translation gives CASSVMGQGYEQYF. Full variable domain (missing parts from reference TRBV9 and TRBJ2-7): DSGVTQTPKHLITATGQRVTLRCSPRSGDLSVYWYQQSLDQGLQFLIQYYNGEERAKGNILERFSAQQFPDLHSELNLSSLELGDSALYFCASSVMGQGYEQYFGPGTRLTVT.

This clonotype was counted ten times or more. This chain links TRBV10-2 with TRBJ1-1, with TRBD1 identical over 8 bases. The V segment lost 4 bases and the J segment 4 bases; nucleotides outside the gene matches: 5. The CDR3 is made up of 14 amino acids. Germline CDR1 and CDR2: WSHSY and SAAADI. The CDR3 protein is CASSGGQGITEAFF. CDR3 DNA: TGCGCCAGCAGTGGCGGACAGGGTATCACTGAAGCTTTCTTT.

The sample holds many counts of this clonotype. The chain links TRBV4-1 to TRBJ2-7; possible D gene TRBD2, 6 bases. CDR1 is MGHRA and CDR2 is YSYEKL in the germline V gene. The CDR3 is 15 residues long. Trimming removed 3 bases at V and 5 bases at J, with 17 bases between. The CDR3 is CASSHPGPGGDEQYF. CDR3 bases: TGCGCCAGCAGCCACCCCGGGCCCGGAGGGGACGAGCAGTACTTC.

The sample holds a few counts of this clonotype. V usage is TRBV5-1 and J usage is TRBJ2-7; TRBD1 or TRBD2 may be the D gene (6 bases each). Trimming took off 3 bases at V and 3 bases at J, with 13 bases between the two ends. Per the germline V gene, CDR1 is SGHRS and CDR2 is YFSETQ. The CDR3 consists of 14 residues. The DNA of the CDR3 is TGCGCCAGCAGCTCCGGAGGAGGGGGCTACGAGCAGTACTTC. Amino acids: CASSSGGGGYEQYF.